This TCR beta chain is from a study of blood T cell repertoires in COVID-19. Recovered status applied to Cohort 3 donors who had two consecutive negative PCRs. It also applied to those with clearance or with symptom resolution. The protocol was immunoSEQ multiplex PCR, while the TCRdb copy is restricted to in-frame clones and leaves out a portion. The repertoire holds around 170,000 clones, 84% seen once, with more than 10% in the top ten. From germline, CDR1 is MGHDK and CDR2 SYGVNS. The CDR3 extends over 16 amino acids. After removal of 1 base from V and 5 bases from J, the junction contained 7 bases not matched to a gene.

This chain links TRBV25-1 with TRBJ2-5, with TRBD2 identical over 10 bases. The clonotype comes from a man aged 50 or older who had recovered from COVID-19. The source material was PBMCs or T cells enriched from blood (not recorded which). In DNA, the CDR3 is TGTGCCAGCAGTGAATCGGAGCGGGGGGGCCGGGAGACCCAGTACTTC. This encodes CASSESERGGRETQYF.